This TCR beta chain was profiled in a study of T cell changes during pregnancy in multiple sclerosis. Profiling relied on immunoSEQ multiplex PCR, and the TCRdb table lists in-frame clones only, not all of them. The data hold about 61,000 clones, with approximately 90% observed a single time. This CDR3 is 15 amino acids long. Germline CDR1 is SGHTA and CDR2 is FQGTGA. Trimming cost V 4 bases and J 7 bases; bases outside gene matches: 4. Material: peripheral blood, obtained in the first trimester of pregnancy. This TCR was recovered from a female donor in good health, enrolled as a control in a pregnancy study. The chain combines TRBV7-3 with TRBJ1-6, with TRBD1 identical over 10 bases. CDR3 residues: CASSWTGGRNSPLHF. In DNA form, the CDR3 reads TGTGCCAGCAGCTGGACAGGGGGTAGGAATTCACCCCTCCACTTT.